A single sample is the source of the 19 T cell receptor beta chains below, sequenced in a study of metastatic and nonmetastatic thyroid tumors. TCRdb redid the clone calls on the PCR reads using MiXCR. Here the sample spans about 41,000 clones, roughly 24% being singletons. Thyroid surgery was performed in patients who had received no treatment beforehand. Sequences were obtained from tumor tissue. The receptor source for this set is a female donor with papillary thyroid cancer or a benign thyroid nodule (not recorded which). Some clones in this sample may be carry-over from other donors' samples.

This clone was seen at least ten times. The chain combines TRBV20-1 with TRBJ1-3; tentatively, D is TRBD1 (5 bases). V was cut by 3 bases and J by 0 bases, with 12 bases left in between. The CDR3 loop spans 15 amino acids. Germline V gene data show CDR1 as DFQATT and CDR2 as SNEGSKA (reference sequence). CDR3 coding DNA: TGCAGTGCTAGGGGGGACGGGAGCTCTGGAAACACCATATATTTT. It is translated as CSARGDGSSGNTIYF.

The rearrangement joins TRBV6-2 or TRBV6-3 to TRBJ2-1; unclear D gene. Germline CDR1 and CDR2: MNHEY and SVGEGT. V was trimmed by 7 bases and J by 7 bases, leaving 11 bases between them. This CDR3 comprises 12 residues. CDR3 amino acids: CASTAMLNEQFF. The CDR3 coding sequence is TGTGCCAGCACCGCCATGTTGAATGAGCAGTTCTTC.

The rearrangement joins TRBV6-1 to TRBJ1-4; a weak D match, TRBD1 (6 bases). Germline V gene data show CDR1 as MNHNS and CDR2 as SASEGT. The germline V and J ends were trimmed by 5 bases and 8 bases, with 15 bases remaining between them. The CDR3 is 14 amino acids. This CDR3 is CASSRTVRYEKLFF. CDR3 sequence (DNA): TGTGCCAGCAGTAGGACAGTGCGGTACGAAAAACTGTTTTTT.

The rearrangement joins TRBV20-1 to TRBJ2-7; 14 bases align to TRBD2. This CDR3 has 17 amino acids. Per the germline V gene, CDR1 is DFQATT and CDR2 is SNEGSKA (reference sequence). V trimming: 3 bases; J trimming: 5 bases; junction bases outside the gene matches: 12. The DNA of the CDR3 is TGCAGTGCTAGGAGTATGGGGCCGGGACTAGCGGGGGACGAGCAGTACTTC. Translating it yields CSARSMGPGLAGDEQYF.

Details on this clone: A read error may account for a junction end that differs from germline. This sequence joins TRBV5-6 and TRBJ1-2, with a tentative D call TRBD1 (6 bases). The CDR3 sequence is 13 residues long. The V gene's germline CDR1 is SGHDT and CDR2 YYEEEE. CDR3 in amino acids: CASRRGGIYGLCF. CDR3 nucleotides: TGTGCCAGTCGAAGGGGGGGGATATATGGCTTGTGCTTC.

This clone showed up just a few times. The chain has TRBV10-3 and TRBJ2-2, with D perhaps given as TRBD1 or TRBD2 (6 bases each). In germline, CDR1 is ENHRY, CDR2 SYGVKD. The V end lost 3 bases, the J end lost 11 bases, and 13 bases lay between the germline ends. This CDR3 comprises 13 residues. CDR3 nucleotides: TGTGCCATCAGTGAAATGGGGGCGGGAGAGCTGTTTTTT. It encodes CAISEMGAGELFF.

Ten or more counts support this clone. Other DNA sequences in the sample encode the same CDR3. This chain joins TRBV3-1 and TRBJ2-3; no definite D call. The CDR3 contains 11 residues. Germline CDR1 reads LGHDT; CDR2 reads YNNKEL (reference sequence). Trimming removed 3 bases at V and 2 bases at J, with 0 bases between. The CDR3 sequence is CASSHTDTQYF. The CDR3, as DNA: TGTGCCAGCAGCCACACAGATACGCAGTATTTT.

This clone was seen a few times. This sequence may be a read error, since a much larger clone differs from it by one base. At the DNA level, this CDR3 is encoded by other sequences in the same sample as well. V and J are TRBV20-1 and TRBJ2-3; D unresolved. Germline V gene lookup returns CDR1 DFQATT and CDR2 SNEGSKA (reference sequence). The CDR3 sequence is 12 residues long. The CDR3 spells CSASLYADTQYF. In DNA, the CDR3 is TGCAGTGCTAGTTTGTACGCAGATACGCAGTACTTT.

CDR3 region: CASSDSGRGYEQYF. CDR3 DNA sequence: TGTGCCAGCAGCGACAGCGGGAGGGGCTACGAGCAGTACTTC. The V gene is TRBV11-1, the J gene TRBJ2-7, with 10 bases fitting TRBD2. Looked up from germline, CDR1 is SGHAT and CDR2 is FQDESV (reference sequence). CDR3 length: 14 amino acids. V was clipped by 5 bases and J by 3 bases; unmatched bases: 4.

The chain uses TRBV7-2 and TRBJ2-1, with 11 nucleotides matching TRBD2. The junction had 6 bases not matched to a gene; V was cut back by 4 bases and J by 7 bases. The V gene's germline CDR1 is SGHTA and CDR2 FQGNSA. CDR3 length equals 15 residues. The DNA for the CDR3 is TGTGCCAGCAGCTCGGGGCTAGCGGGAGGTAATGAGCAGTTCTTC. Encoded protein: CASSSGLAGGNEQFF.

This clone has only a few counts. V is TRBV30 and J is TRBJ1-4; D is possibly TRBD1 (6 bases). CDR1 GTSNPN and CDR2 SVGIG come from the germline V gene (reference sequence). V lost 4 bases, J lost 7 bases, and 16 bases lay in between. This CDR3 contains 14 residues. This chain's CDR3 is CAWNTRGPIEKLFF. The CDR3 bases are TGTGCCTGGAATACCAGGGGACCTATTGAAAAACTGTTTTTT.

V and J are TRBV28 and TRBJ1-1, with 8 bases matching TRBD1. With V trimmed by 4 bases and J by 10 bases, 5 bases remained unmatched. Germline CDR1 MDHEN, CDR2 SYDVKM. The CDR3 is 12 amino acids. The CDR3, as DNA: TGTGCCAGCAGTTCTATAGACAGGGGAGCTTTCTTT. Translating it yields CASSSIDRGAFF.

This chain links TRBV3-1 with TRBJ2-7, with TRBD1 matching 7 bases. V trimming: 1 base; J trimming: 1 base; junction bases outside the gene matches: 4. Germline V CDR1 and CDR2: LGHDT, YNNKEL (reference sequence). The CDR3 spans 15 residues. DNA of the CDR3: TGTGCCAGCAGCCAAGGGGGACAGCGGTCCTACGAGCAGTACTTC. Translated, it gives CASSQGGQRSYEQYF.

This clone has only a few counts. The rearrangement uses TRBV20-1 and TRBJ2-7; D is unresolved. This CDR3 contains 12 residues. The germline V gene encodes CDR1 DFQATT and CDR2 SNEGSKA (reference sequence). V was cut by 1 base and J by 3 bases, with 7 bases left in between. The CDR3 region has the DNA TGCAGTGCTAGAGTGGAGAACTACGAGCAGTACTTC. Protein product: CSARVENYEQYF.

This clone showed up many times. The sample has other DNA sequences that encode this CDR3 too. The rearrangement links TRBV5-6 to TRBJ2-7, with D perhaps TRBD1 or TRBD2 (5 bases each). The CDR3 has 14 amino acids. The germline V and J ends were trimmed by 3 bases and 7 bases, with 17 bases remaining between them. CDR1 is SGHDT and CDR2 is YYEEEE in the germline V gene. The CDR3 nucleotides are TGTGCCAGCAGCTCAACGGGGCGAGTGGGGGAGCAGTACTTC. Encoded protein: CASSSTGRVGEQYF.

This clone was counted many times. The CDR3 DNA follows: TGTGCCAGCAGCGTTATGACAGGGGGCGTCGAGCAGTACTTC. Translated, it gives CASSVMTGGVEQYF. This chain uses TRBV9 with TRBJ2-7; 10 bases are a match to TRBD1. In germline, CDR1 is SGDLS, CDR2 YYNGEE. The CDR3 contains 14 residues. V shed 2 bases and J 6 bases; nucleotides not matched to a gene: 5.

The J gene is TRBJ2-1, the V gene TRBV19; D is ambiguous. The CDR3 length is 12 residues. Germline V gives CDR1 LNHDA, CDR2 SQIVND (reference sequence). Trimming pared 6 bases from V and 7 bases from J, leaving 10 bases between. CDR3 DNA sequence: TGTGCCAGTAGCTCCTCTAGAAATGAGCAGTTCTTC. It yields the protein CASSSSRNEQFF.

The table lists this clone with many counts. This chain links TRBV20-1 with TRBJ1-5; D is unclear. Trimming took 6 bases from V and 0 from J, leaving 18 bases between them. This CDR3 comprises 16 residues. Per germline, CDR1 DFQATT and CDR2 SNEGSKA (reference sequence). CDR3 in DNA: TGCAGTGCCTCCCTTCCGGAGACATATAGCAATCAGCCCCAGCATTTT. Translated, it gives CSASLPETYSNQPQHF.

This clone has just a few counts. A much larger clone sits a single nucleotide away, making a read error possible. Other DNA sequences from this sample encode an identical CDR3 as well. V gene TRBV10-3 combines with J gene TRBJ2-1; tentatively, D is TRBD1 or TRBD2 (6 bases each). Germline assignment: CDR1 ENHRY and CDR2 SYGVKD. This CDR3 spans 17 amino acids. V shed 0 bases and J shed 5 bases, with 17 bases lying between them. CDR3 bases: TGTGCCATCAGTGAGTCATTAGCTGGGGGGCCCGACAATGAGCAGTTCTTC. It is translated as CAISESLAGGPDNEQFF.